These T cell receptor beta chains were read from a single sample in a study of T cells in Graves' hyperthyroidism and ophthalmopathy. TCRdb reprocessed the multiplex PCR reads via MiXCR and lists one record per CDR3 protein. In the table there are over 250,000 distinct CDR3 sequences, roughly 13% of which are singletons. The sequencing input was blood. These receptor sequences come from a woman in her forties with Graves' ophthalmopathy. Each CDR3 is given with its conserved first and last residue. D genes are given only for firm matches. Clone size is stated in some rows and not others, as once, few, many or a class when expanded.

abundance	v_gene	len	d_gene	j_gene	CDR3aa	CDR3nt
NA	TRBV18	15	NA	TRBJ2-7	CASSPDQLESYEQYF	TGTGCCAGCTCACCAGATCAGTTGGAGTCCTACGAGCAGTACTTC
NA	TRBV3-1	16	NA	TRBJ2-7	CASSQGPGAAIYEQYF	TGTGCCAGCAGCCAAGGTCCCGGGGCGGCAATCTACGAGCAGTACTTC
NA	TRBV27	15	TRBD1	TRBJ2-4	CASRDREGTKNIQYF	TGTGCCTCCAGGGACAGGGAGGGGACCAAAAACATTCAGTACTTC
many	TRBV2	15	TRBD1	TRBJ1-4	CASSANGQVREKLFF	TGTGCCAGCAGTGCCAATGGACAGGTTAGGGAAAAACTGTTTTTT
many	TRBV10-3	16	NA	TRBJ1-2	CAISAPPGERNYGYTF	TGTGCCATCAGCGCACCACCAGGGGAGCGAAACTATGGCTACACCTTC
many	TRBV20-1	13	NA	TRBJ1-3	CSARLGSGNTIYF	TGCAGTGCTAGATTAGGCTCTGGAAACACCATATATTTT
many	TRBV7-2	14	NA	TRBJ2-7	CASSPRWDSYEQYF	TGTGCCAGCAGCCCGCGGTGGGATTCCTACGAGCAGTACTTC
many	TRBV2	16	TRBD1	TRBJ2-7	CASSEPGQGAAHEQYF	TGTGCCAGCAGTGAACCGGGACAGGGGGCGGCCCACGAGCAGTACTTC
many	TRBV3-1	14	NA	TRBJ1-1	CASSQVHGSTEAFF	TGTGCCAGCAGCCAAGTCCATGGTAGCACTGAAGCTTTCTTT
many	TRBV7-8	19	NA	TRBJ2-1	CASSPVQRSKGNSYNEQFF	TGTGCCAGCAGCCCTGTTCAGCGGTCGAAGGGGAACTCCTACAATGAGCAGTTCTTC
few	TRBV6-1	14	NA	TRBJ1-1	CASSEWGRGTEAFF	TGTGCCAGCAGTGAATGGGGTCGGGGCACTGAAGCTTTCTTT
NA	TRBV7-2	16	NA	TRBJ2-2	CASSLVAAANTGELFF	TGTGCCAGCAGCTTGGTAGCAGCCGCGAACACCGGGGAGCTGTTTTTT
few	TRBV24-1	16	TRBD2	TRBJ2-2	CATSVVTSGNTGELFF	TGTGCCACCAGTGTCGTGACTAGCGGCAACACCGGGGAGCTGTTTTTT
many	TRBV20-1	17	TRBD1	TRBJ1-2	CSASTPAGTGRRYGYTF	TGCAGTGCTTCCACTCCCGCCGGGACAGGGAGAAGGTATGGCTACACCTTC
NA	TRBV30	16	NA	TRBJ1-6	CAWSLNQGPGSSPLHF	TGTGCCTGGAGTCTCAACCAGGGGCCGGGGAGTTCACCCCTCCACTTT
many	TRBV12-3/TRBV12-4	15	NA	TRBJ2-5	CASSRLRVGEETQYF	TGTGCCAGCAGTCGCCTTAGGGTGGGGGAAGAGACCCAGTACTTC
many	TRBV20-1	11	NA	TRBJ2-1	CSARKLNEQFF	TGCAGTGCTAGAAAGCTCAATGAGCAGTTCTTC
NA	TRBV29-1	14	NA	TRBJ2-1	CSVDVGSSYNEQFF	TGCAGCGTTGACGTGGGTAGCTCCTACAATGAGCAGTTCTTC
NA	TRBV7-9	15	NA	TRBJ2-3	CASSFRGAFTDTQYF	TGTGCCAGCAGCTTCCGGGGGGCCTTCACAGATACGCAGTATTTT
few	TRBV20-1	13	TRBD1	TRBJ1-4	CSAPGQGREKLFF	TGCAGTGCGCCCGGACAGGGGCGGGAAAAACTGTTTTTT
few	TRBV7-9	12	NA	TRBJ1-1	CASSLGQGSAFF	TGTGCCAGCAGCTTAGGCCAGGGATCAGCTTTCTTT
many	TRBV27	16	TRBD2	TRBJ2-1	CASSFLSSGSGNEQFF	TGTGCCAGCAGTTTTTTGTCTAGCGGGAGTGGCAATGAGCAGTTCTTC
many	TRBV6-4	15	TRBD2	TRBJ2-1	CASSERAGEGNEQFF	TGTGCCAGCAGTGAGAGAGCGGGGGAAGGCAATGAGCAGTTCTTC
NA	TRBV10-3	13	NA	TRBJ1-3	CANGPSSGNTIYF	TGTGCCAACGGACCGAGCTCTGGAAACACCATATATTTT
NA	TRBV15	13	NA	TRBJ2-5	CATSRGRLETQYF	TGTGCCACCAGCAGAGGACGCTTAGAGACCCAGTACTTC
NA	TRBV15	17	NA	TRBJ1-2	CATSQGGVGGLNYGYTF	TGTGCCACCAGCCAAGGAGGGGTGGGGGGGTTGAACTATGGCTACACCTTC
many	TRBV27	14	NA	TRBJ2-7	CASSVYPGPREQYF	TGTGCCAGCAGTGTATACCCTGGACCCCGCGAGCAGTACTTC
many	TRBV27	13	NA	TRBJ1-5	CASSLLADRPQHF	TGTGCCAGCAGTTTATTGGCGGATAGGCCCCAGCATTTT
many	TRBV6-6	16	NA	TRBJ2-3	CASSYFPPGEADTQYF	TGTGCCAGCAGTTACTTTCCGCCGGGGGAGGCAGATACGCAGTATTTT
many	TRBV7-9	8	NA	TRBJ1-2	CASSPFTF	TGTGCCAGCAGCCCGTTTACCTTC
many	TRBV2	13	NA	TRBJ2-2	CASTFSVTGELFF	TGTGCCAGCACCTTCAGTGTCACCGGGGAGCTGTTTTTT
many	TRBV2	14	NA	TRBJ1-2	CASSTSRSSYGYTF	TGTGCCAGCAGTACCTCAAGGTCCTCCTATGGCTACACCTTC
many	TRBV11-2	15	TRBD2	TRBJ2-5	CASSLGGTSGVTQYF	TGTGCCAGCAGCTTAGGGGGTACTAGCGGGGTAACCCAGTACTTC
many	TRBV27	15	NA	TRBJ2-7	CASSLGEGPGEEQYF	TGTGCCAGCAGTTTAGGAGAAGGGCCAGGGGAAGAGCAGTACTTC
NA	TRBV6-2/TRBV6-3	15	NA	TRBJ2-2	CASSAQSGGIGELFF	TGTGCCAGCAGCGCCCAGAGTGGCGGGATCGGGGAGCTGTTTTTT
many	TRBV2	14	NA	TRBJ1-5	CASRDTSSNQPQHF	TGTGCCAGCAGGGACACTTCCAGCAATCAGCCCCAGCATTTT
many	TRBV20-1	16	TRBD2	TRBJ2-5	CSADPGLAGGHETQYF	TGCAGTGCTGACCCGGGACTAGCGGGAGGGCACGAGACCCAGTACTTC
many	TRBV29-1	13	NA	TRBJ2-6	CSVGSSGANVLTF	TGCAGCGTTGGGAGTTCCGGGGCCAACGTCCTGACTTTC
few	TRBV6-1	13	NA	TRBJ2-5	CASRRDSLAAQYF	TGTGCCAGCAGACGGGACTCCCTCGCCGCCCAGTACTTC
few	TRBV5-1	17	TRBD2	TRBJ2-5	CASTYTMTSATAGTQYF	TGCGCCAGCACCTACACAATGACTAGCGCGACCGCTGGGACCCAGTACTTC
many	TRBV12-3/TRBV12-4	12	NA	TRBJ1-1	CASSLNLGRAFF	TGTGCCAGCAGTTTAAATCTGGGTCGGGCTTTCTTT
NA	TRBV10-2	14	NA	TRBJ2-5	CASSDPQGRKTQYF	TGCGCCAGCAGTGACCCTCAGGGGAGAAAGACCCAGTACTTC
many	TRBV11-2	15	NA	TRBJ1-1	CASSLVGGVMGRGFF	TGTGCCAGCAGCTTAGTTGGGGGCGTCATGGGTCGCGGTTTCTTT
few	TRBV20-1	13	NA	TRBJ2-3	CSPRDPSTDTQYF	TGCAGCCCCCGGGACCCTTCCACAGATACGCAGTATTTT
many	TRBV2	15	TRBD2	TRBJ2-1	CASSESSGAYNEQFF	TGTGCCAGCAGTGAATCTAGCGGGGCCTACAATGAGCAGTTCTTC
many	TRBV6-1	14	NA	TRBJ1-5	CASSGEYSNQPQHF	TGTGCCAGCAGTGGCGAGTATAGCAATCAGCCCCAGCATTTT
few	TRBV5-5	13	NA	TRBJ1-2	CASTKVEFESYTF	TGTGCCAGCACCAAAGTAGAGTTTGAGAGCTACACCTTC
many	TRBV12-3/TRBV12-4	13	NA	TRBJ1-1	CASFRQLNTEAFF	TGTGCCAGCTTTCGACAGTTGAACACTGAAGCTTTCTTT
once	TRBV5-5	16	TRBD2	TRBJ2-3	CASSGGTSGGLDTQYF	TGTGCCAGCAGCGGAGGGACTAGCGGGGGTTTGGATACGCAGTATTTT
many	TRBV6-1	15	NA	TRBJ2-1	CASTRQVSSYNEQFF	TGTGCCAGCACCCGACAGGTATCCTCCTACAATGAGCAGTTCTTC